The next 27 T cell receptor beta chains were all read from a single sample in a study of PD-L1 blockade in urothelial cancer. Time point meaning: peripheral blood 6 weeks after treatment start. Some clones are missing from TCRdb's copy, which holds only in-frame ones; the method was immunoSEQ multiplex PCR. The sample gives 90,000 to 130,000 clones, roughly 90% of which show up once; around 4% is in the top ten. The sequenced sample was PBMCs, obtained around atezolizumab (anti-PD-L1) treatment. These receptors were collected from a man in his 60s with urothelial cancer.

This sequence joins TRBV9 and TRBJ1-3, with a weak D call TRBD1 (5 bases). CDR3 size: 14 residues. The V and J ends lost 3 bases and 0 bases respectively, with 7 bases between them. Germline lookup yields CDR1 SGDLS and CDR2 YYNGEE. The CDR3 DNA reads as TGTGCCAGCAGCGAGGGGAACTCTGGAAACACCATATATTTT. Encoded protein: CASSEGNSGNTIYF.

V usage is TRBV2 and J usage is TRBJ2-5, with D possibly matching TRBD2 (5 bases). The CDR3 sequence is 14 residues long. The V and J ends lost 7 bases and 1 base respectively, with 13 bases between them. In germline, CDR1 is SNHLY, CDR2 FYNNEI. CDR3 amino acids: CASTRSSVQETQYF. DNA of the CDR3: TGTGCCAGCACCAGGAGTAGCGTCCAAGAGACCCAGTACTTC.

The chain uses TRBV5-4 and TRBJ1-2, with D tentatively TRBD1 (5 bases). The V gene lost 0 bases and the J gene lost 3 bases, with 6 bases spanning the gap. This CDR3 is built from 13 residues. Per germline, CDR1 SGHNT and CDR2 YYREEE (reference sequence). CDR3 sequence reads: CASSLGRDYGYTF. CDR3 in DNA: TGTGCCAGCAGCTTGGGCAGGGACTATGGCTACACCTTC.

The gene calls are TRBV5-4 and TRBJ2-5, with TRBD2 identical over 9 bases. This CDR3 region has 15 residues. The germline gives CDR1 SGHNT, CDR2 YYREEE (reference sequence). Unmatched junction bases numbered 3, after V lost 2 bases and J lost 1 base. The DNA for the CDR3 is TGTGCCAGCAGCTTCGGCGGGGGGGCCCAAGAGACCCAGTACTTC. Its translation: CASSFGGGAQETQYF. Full variable domain (outside the CDR3, taken from reference TRBV5-4 and TRBJ2-5): ETGVTQSPTHLIKTRGQQVTLRCSSQSGHNTVSWYQQALGQGPQFIFQYYREEENGRGNFPPRFSGLQFPNYSSELNVNALELDDSALYLCASSFGGGAQETQYFGPGTRLLVL.

The J gene is TRBJ2-7, the V gene TRBV5-4, with TRBD2 as a possible D gene (6 bases). CDR3 length: 17 amino acids. V dropped 4 bases and J dropped 0 bases, with 20 bases sitting between them. Germline CDR1 SGHNT, CDR2 YYREEE (reference sequence). The CDR3 DNA sequence: TGTGCCAGCAGCCCGATGTTACCCGGGAGCGACTCCTACGAGCAGTACTTC. Translation gives CASSPMLPGSDSYEQYF.

The chain uses TRBV7-9 and TRBJ2-1, with D possibly TRBD2 on 5 matching bases. Trimming stripped 5 bases from V and 3 bases from J, with 14 bases between. The CDR3 length is 15 residues. Germline V lookup: CDR1 SEHNR, CDR2 FQNEAQ (reference sequence). CDR3 coding DNA: TGTGCCAGCAGCCCACGGACTGTCGGCTACAATGAGCAGTTCTTC. This sequence encodes CASSPRTVGYNEQFF. The variable domain in full, completed from reference TRBV7-9 and TRBJ2-1, reads DTGVSQNPRHKITKRGQNVTFRCDPISEHNRLYWYRQTLGQGPEFLTYFQNEAQLEKSRLLSDRFSAERPKGSFSTLEIQRTEQGDSAMYLCASSPRTVGYNEQFFGPGTRLTVL.

This chain uses TRBV28 with TRBJ2-3; 7 nucleotides line up with TRBD2. The germline CDR1 and CDR2 sequences are MDHEN and SYDVKM. The CDR3 is 15 residues long. Losses at the gene ends were 5 bases for V and 2 bases for J; bases not matched to a gene: 7. CDR3 region: CASSAPGLNTDTQYF. The CDR3 DNA is TGTGCCAGCAGTGCGCCGGGACTAAACACAGATACGCAGTATTTT.

The chain employs TRBV29-1 and TRBJ2-5, with a possible D match to TRBD1 (5 bases). Trimming removed 8 bases from V and 0 bases from J, with 13 bases in between. The germline V gene encodes CDR1 SQVTM and CDR2 ANQGSEA. The CDR3 is made up of 13 amino acids. CDR3 coding DNA: TGCAGCAGCCGAAGGGGCCACCAAGAGACCCAGTACTTC. It codes for CSSRRGHQETQYF.

The gene calls are TRBV7-2 and TRBJ2-7; TRBD1 aligns across 8 bases. The CDR3 spans 16 residues. Germline V gene data show CDR1 as SGHTA and CDR2 as FQGNSA. J lost 0 bases, V lost 3 bases, and 7 bases had no gene match. CDR3: CASSFSRTGSSYEQYF. The CDR3 coding sequence is TGTGCCAGCAGCTTCTCCAGGACAGGGAGCTCCTACGAGCAGTACTTC.

There are many counts of this clone. J is TRBJ2-2 and V is TRBV2; 9 nucleotides match TRBD1. CDR1 SNHLY and CDR2 FYNNEI come from the germline V gene. CDR3 length: 16 residues. V was clipped by 5 bases and J by 4 bases; unmatched bases: 8. The CDR3 DNA is TGTGCCAGCAGTCCGGGACAGGGTCCGGGCACCGGGGAGCTGTTTTTT. Translation: CASSPGQGPGTGELFF. Together with reference TRBV2 and TRBJ2-2, the CDR3 gives the full variable domain: EPEVTQTPSHQVTQMGQEVILRCVPISNHLYFYWYRQILGQKVEFLVSFYNNEISEKSEIFDDQFSVERPDGSNFTLKIRSTKLEDSAMYFCASSPGQGPGTGELFFGEGSRLTVL.

The J gene is TRBJ2-5, the V gene TRBV11-2; tentatively, D is TRBD1 (6 bases). Trimming removed 5 bases from V and 1 base from J, with 14 bases in between. The CDR3 covers 15 residues. CDR1 and CDR2 from the germline V gene are SGHAT and FQNNGV. The CDR3 DNA follows: TGTGCCAGCAGCCCAAAGTACAGGGCCCAAGAGACCCAGTACTTC. Protein product: CASSPKYRAQETQYF. Full variable domain (outside the CDR3, taken from reference TRBV11-2 and TRBJ2-5): EAGVAQSPRYKIIEKRQSVAFWCNPISGHATLYWYQQILGQGPKLLIQFQNNGVVDDSQLPKDRFSAERLKGVDSTLKIQPAKLEDSAVYLCASSPKYRAQETQYFGPGTRLLVL.

The count of this clone is one. The chain uses TRBV5-4 and TRBJ2-1, with 10 bases lining up with TRBD2. Germline values: CDR1 SGHNT, CDR2 YYREEE (reference sequence). Unmatched junction bases numbered 7, after V lost 4 bases and J lost 0 bases. This CDR3 is 17 amino acids long. Here the CDR3 reads CASSPGTSASSYNEQFF. The CDR3 DNA reads as TGTGCCAGCAGCCCAGGGACTAGCGCTAGCTCCTACAATGAGCAGTTCTTC.

The CDR3 loop reads CASSNQGLVAKNIQYF. The CDR3 DNA reads TGTGCCAGTAGTAATCAGGGGTTAGTAGCCAAAAACATTCAGTACTTC. The chain recombines TRBV19 with TRBJ2-4, with a tentative D call TRBD1 (6 bases). Trimming removed 4 bases at V and 0 bases at J, with 13 bases between. The CDR3 loop spans 16 amino acids. Germline loops: CDR1 LNHDA, CDR2 SQIVND (reference sequence).

V usage is TRBV7-3 and J usage is TRBJ1-5; weak D call: TRBD1 (5 bases). The CDR3 sequence is 18 residues long. V was clipped by 5 bases and J by 8 bases, with 28 bases between them. Germline V CDR1 and CDR2: SGHTA, FQGTGA. Written as DNA, the CDR3 is TGTGCCAGCAGCCTATTCAAAGGCCCCAGGGAGGAATTTGAGCCCCAGCATTTT. Amino acid sequence: CASSLFKGPREEFEPQHF.

This chain joins TRBV6-4 and TRBJ1-4; D is unresolved. The CDR3 runs to 14 residues. Germline CDR1 and CDR2: MRHNA and SNTAGT. Trimming left V 3 bases short and J 0 bases short, with 5 bases between. The CDR3 here is CASSEGATNEKLFF. In DNA, the CDR3 is TGTGCCAGCAGTGAAGGAGCAACTAATGAAAAACTGTTTTTT.

The chain carries TRBV6-5 and TRBJ1-1; no clear D gene. There are 15 residues in the CDR3. Between the trimmed V and J ends, which lost 2 bases and 1 base, there was a span of 11 bases. The germline V gene has CDR1 MNHEY and CDR2 SVGAGI. The CDR3 loop reads CASSYVGWKNTEAFF. As DNA, the CDR3 is TGTGCCAGCAGTTACGTCGGGTGGAAGAACACTGAAGCTTTCTTT.

The rearrangement links TRBV7-2 to TRBJ2-7; D possibly corresponds to TRBD1 (5 bases). This CDR3 is built from 17 residues. Germline V gene sequence: CDR1 SGHTA, CDR2 FQGNSA. V lost 1 base, J lost 0 bases, and 16 bases lay in between. The CDR3 DNA reads as TGTGCCAGCAGCTTAGAAAAGGGGCAGTCCATCTCCTACGAGCAGTACTTC. It is translated as CASSLEKGQSISYEQYF. The complete variable domain, with remaining parts taken from reference TRBV7-2 and TRBJ2-7, reads GAGVSQSPSNKVTEKGKDVELRCDPISGHTALYWYRQSLGQGLEFLIYFQGNSAPDKSGLPSDRFSAERTGGSVSTLTIQRTQQEDSAVYLCASSLEKGQSISYEQYFGPGTRLTVT.

The V call is TRBV9, the J call TRBJ2-7, with D possibly being TRBD2 (6 bases). V shed 2 bases and J shed 7 bases, with 13 bases lying between them. The CDR3 has 13 amino acids. Germline V gives CDR1 SGDLS, CDR2 YYNGEE. The CDR3 reads CASSVRGAGEQYF. DNA for the CDR3: TGTGCCAGCAGCGTGCGGGGCGCGGGGGAGCAGTACTTC.

V usage is TRBV9 and J usage is TRBJ2-3; D gene ambiguous. The length of the CDR3 is 15 residues. V lost 4 bases and J lost 0, with 12 bases in between. The germline CDR1 and CDR2 sequences are SGDLS and YYNGEE. The CDR3 coding sequence is TGTGCCAGCAGCCCCCGAGGTGGGAGCACAGATACGCAGTATTTT. Amino acids: CASSPRGGSTDTQYF.

V is TRBV19 and J is TRBJ1-5; no firm D call. Between the trimmed V and J ends, which lost 1 base and 0 bases, there was a span of 16 bases. The CDR3 is made up of 18 amino acids. Germline V gene data show CDR1 as LNHDA and CDR2 as SQIVND (reference sequence). Here the CDR3 reads CASSIVPSGSPSNQPQHF. The CDR3 bases are TGTGCCAGTAGTATAGTTCCCTCCGGGAGCCCTAGCAATCAGCCCCAGCATTTT.

The chain combines TRBV7-2 with TRBJ2-7; TRBD1 is a possible D gene (6 bases). The V end lost 6 bases, the J end lost 7 bases, and 19 bases lay between the germline ends. Germline V gene lookup returns CDR1 SGHTA and CDR2 FQGNSA. CDR3 length: 14 residues. This CDR3 reads CASRIEGTRGEQYF. DNA for the CDR3: TGTGCCAGCAGAATCGAGGGCACGAGGGGGGAGCAGTACTTC.

The chain recombines TRBV5-1 with TRBJ2-5, with no clear D. CDR1 is SGHRS, CDR2 YFSETQ, per germline. The CDR3 covers 12 residues. V shed 2 bases and J shed 3 bases, with 5 bases lying between them. CDR3 nucleotide sequence: TGCGCCAGCAGCTTAAGAGAAGAGACCCAGTACTTC. It encodes CASSLREETQYF. Full variable domain (rest looked up from reference TRBV5-1 and TRBJ2-5): KAGVTQTPRYLIKTRGQQVTLSCSPISGHRSVSWYQQTPGQGLQFLFEYFSETQRNKGNFPGRFSGRQFSNSRSEMNVSTLELGDSALYLCASSLREETQYFGPGTRLLVL.

The V gene is TRBV19, the J gene TRBJ2-7; D may be TRBD2 (5 bases). Trimming pared 3 bases from V and 0 bases from J, leaving 9 bases between. The CDR3 is 14 amino acids. The germline V gene encodes CDR1 LNHDA and CDR2 SQIVND (reference sequence). The CDR3: CASSITGISYEQYF. The CDR3 nucleotides are TGTGCCAGTAGTATCACGGGAATCTCCTACGAGCAGTACTTC.

In DNA form, the CDR3 reads TGTGCCAGCAGCTCTCTAAGCGGGGCACAACCTTCCTACAATGAGCAGTTCTTC. Amino acid sequence: CASSSLSGAQPSYNEQFF. The chain employs TRBV7-9 and TRBJ2-1; 7 bases map to TRBD2. The trim removed 4 bases at V and 1 base at J, leaving 13 bases unmatched. This CDR3 contains 18 residues. The germline CDR1 and CDR2 sequences are SEHNR and FQNEAQ (reference sequence).

The V and J genes are TRBV7-2 and TRBJ2-2; TRBD1 aligns across 8 bases. The length of the CDR3 is 16 residues. The V and J ends lost 5 bases and 2 bases, in that order; junction bases with no gene match: 7. From germline, CDR1 is SGHTA and CDR2 FQGNSA. The CDR3 DNA sequence: TGTGCCAGCAGCCTCGGGACAGGATTTAACACCGGGGAGCTGTTTTTT. This codes for CASSLGTGFNTGELFF. The full variable domain, completed using reference TRBV7-2 and TRBJ2-2, is GAGVSQSPSNKVTEKGKDVELRCDPISGHTALYWYRQSLGQGLEFLIYFQGNSAPDKSGLPSDRFSAERTGGSVSTLTIQRTQQEDSAVYLCASSLGTGFNTGELFFGEGSRLTVL.

The chain has TRBV2 and TRBJ2-7; 8 bases are shared with TRBD2. The CDR3 sequence is 14 residues long. Trimming removed 7 bases from V and 2 bases from J; junction bases left unmatched: 7. In germline, CDR1 is SNHLY, CDR2 FYNNEI. CDR3: CASNTGGITYEQYF. The CDR3 DNA sequence: TGTGCCAGCAACACGGGGGGGATAACCTACGAGCAGTACTTC.

V and J are TRBV6-5 and TRBJ2-5; D possibly corresponds to TRBD2 (7 bases). This CDR3 region has 15 residues. V lost 2 bases and J 1 base, leaving 11 bases between the germline ends. Germline V gene data show CDR1 as MNHEY and CDR2 as SVGAGI. CDR3 in amino acids: CASSYGGGPQETQYF. CDR3 coding DNA: TGTGCCAGCAGTTACGGCGGGGGCCCCCAAGAGACCCAGTACTTC.